This T cell receptor beta chain appears in the sequencing data of a study of early T cells in non-severe SARS-CoV-2 infection. Across the whole study: The sequenced material was bulk RNA from unsorted whole blood, and its chains were unpaired.

Points on this clonotype: Its antigen is currently unknown. This may stem from a read error, because a much larger clone lies one nucleotide away.

Germline V gene data show CDR1 as SGDLS and CDR2 as YYNGEE. The CDR3 totals 13 residues. Study-wide findings and caveats: VDJdb-based matching was biased toward anti-spike CD8 responses and missed private and CD4 specificities.

In the library, individual cDNA molecules carried attached unique molecular identifiers. MiXCR was run by TCRdb on the 5' RACE reads, yielding one entry per CDR3 protein. This table has 55,000 to 75,000 distinct CDR3 sequences, about an eighth appearing once. The sequence was obtained from an adult who was a healthcare worker with PCR-confirmed SARS-CoV-2 infection or an uninfected control (not recorded which). The chain combines TRBV9 with TRBJ1-6; D ambiguous. Sequencing was performed on whole blood. The CDR3 region has the DNA TGTGCCAGCGGCGTACTTGATAATTCACCCCTCCACTTT. Its translation: CASGVLDNSPLHF. Using reference TRBV9 and TRBJ1-6 for the parts outside the CDR3, the full variable domain is DSGVTQTPKHLITATGQRVTLRCSPRSGDLSVYWYQQSLDQGLQFLIQYYNGEERAKGNILERFSAQQFPDLHSELNLSSLELGDSALYFCASGVLDNSPLHFGNGTRLTVT.